These T cell receptor beta chains were read from a single sample in a study of beta chain features in type 1 diabetes. Sequencing used immunoSEQ multiplex PCR; TCRdb keeps in-frame clones, though not all of them. The sample has 160,000 or so clones; 11% are singletons. Source material: central memory CD4+ T cells from blood. Receptor source: a man younger than 35 in good health. Both conserved end residues are part of each CDR3. D genes are given only for firm matches. Clone size, where shown, is once, few, many, or a class for clones that have expanded.

V	J	D	size	DNA	CDR3
TRBV4-3	TRBJ1-6	-	many	TGCGCCAGCAGCCAAGATATGGTCAGCACCAATAATTCACCCCTCCACTTT	CASSQDMVSTNNSPLHF
TRBV9	TRBJ1-2	-	-	TGTGCCAGCAGCCCGAGCCCTCATGCTAACTATGGCTACACCTTC	CASSPSPHANYGYTF
TRBV5-1	TRBJ1-1	-	-	TGCGCCAGCAGCTGGGGACGGCCGAACACTGAAGCTTTCTTT	CASSWGRPNTEAFF
TRBV6-6	TRBJ1-6	-	few	TGTGCCAGCAACGGTGGGACTCGCAGAGTTCCCCTCCACTTT	CASNGGTRRVPLHF
TRBV6-1	TRBJ2-3	-	-	TGTGCCAGCAGGTTGACAGCTAGCACAGATACGCAGTATTTT	CASRLTASTDTQYF
TRBV6-1	TRBJ2-3	-	few	TGTGCCAGCAGTGAAGGACTAGTCGCGGATACGCAGTATTTT	CASSEGLVADTQYF
TRBV29-1	TRBJ2-5	-	-	TGCAGCGTTCGGGGTCAAAAAGGAGTTCAAGAGACCCAGTACTTC	CSVRGQKGVQETQYF
TRBV13	TRBJ1-3	-	few	TGTGCCAGCAGCTTTACGGAAAACACCATATATTTT	CASSFTENTIYF
TRBV5-1	TRBJ2-3	-	many	TGCGCCAGCAGCCGTAGCGGAGCCTCTAGCACAGATACGCAGTATTTT	CASSRSGASSTDTQYF
TRBV7-6	TRBJ2-7	TRBD1	-	TGTGCCAGCAGCTTAAGGGGACAGGGGTACGAGCAGTACTTC	CASSLRGQGYEQYF
TRBV7-9	TRBJ2-5	-	few	TGTGCCAGCAGCTTCCCCGCGGGACAACTCCAAGAGACCCAGTACTTC	CASSFPAGQLQETQYF
TRBV7-2	TRBJ2-7	TRBD2	-	TGTGCCAGCAGCTTAATGGCGGGAGACAAGCAGTACTTC	CASSLMAGDKQYF
TRBV29-1	TRBJ1-2	TRBD1	few	TGCAGCGCTGGACAGGGCCAAGGCTACACCTTC	CSAGQGQGYTF
TRBV28	TRBJ1-2	-	few	TGTGCCAGCAGCAGGGCAGGGGCCACCCCTGGCTACACCTTC	CASSRAGATPGYTF
TRBV9	TRBJ2-6	-	few	TGTGCCAGCAGTAGATTTGTAAGTTCCCGATCTGGGGCCAACGTCCTGACTTTC	CASSRFVSSRSGANVLTF
TRBV4-3	TRBJ2-3	TRBD2	few	TGCGCCAGCAGCCAAGATGTCCCCGCGGGAGGGCGCGCAGATACGCAGTATTTT	CASSQDVPAGGRADTQYF
TRBV13	TRBJ2-3	-	-	TGTGCCAGCAGCTTACAAGTCAGCACAGATACGCAGTATTTT	CASSLQVSTDTQYF
TRBV7-2	TRBJ2-7	-	few	TGTGCCAGCAGCTTAGCATCTCGCGGAGGGAGGTACGAGCAGTACTTC	CASSLASRGGRYEQYF
TRBV18	TRBJ1-5	-	-	TGTGCCAGCTCACCAAAGGGGGATAGCAATCAGCCCCAGCATTTT	CASSPKGDSNQPQHF
TRBV4-3	TRBJ1-4	-	few	TGCGCCAGCAGCCAAGATTTCGGGGCCGCCGAAAAACTGTTTTTT	CASSQDFGAAEKLFF
TRBV29-1	TRBJ2-7	-	few	TGCAGCGTTCAAGGGGTTTACGAGCAGTACTTC	CSVQGVYEQYF
TRBV9	TRBJ2-3	TRBD2	few	TGTGCCAGCAGCCCTGATAGCGGGGGGGCGACAGATACGCAGTATTTT	CASSPDSGGATDTQYF
TRBV7-9	TRBJ2-5	-	-	TGTGCCAGCAGCTTAGGGACTGTTCAAGAGACCCAGTACTTC	CASSLGTVQETQYF
TRBV19	TRBJ1-1	-	many	TGTGCCAGTAGCAAGTCTGTCACTGAAGCTTTCTTT	CASSKSVTEAFF
TRBV10-3	TRBJ2-1	-	few	TGTGCCACTGACGGGACAAGCTCCTACAATGAGCAGTTCTTC	CATDGTSSYNEQFF
TRBV30	TRBJ1-6	-	-	TGTGCCCAGGGGAGAGGGTATAATTCACCCCTCCACTTT	CAQGRGYNSPLHF
TRBV7-2	TRBJ2-3	-	few	TGTGCCAGCAGCCCGGCCCTAGCGCCTTCGATGCATACGCAGTATTTT	CASSPALAPSMHTQYF
TRBV4-2	TRBJ2-1	-	-	TGTGCCAGCAGCCCAAGCGGAGGGCCTTACAATGAGCAGTTCTTC	CASSPSGGPYNEQFF
TRBV28	TRBJ2-5	-	few	TGTGCCAGCAGTTTAGGCGGGCAGACCCAGTACTTC	CASSLGGQTQYF
TRBV14	TRBJ2-7	-	-	TGTGCCAGCAGGGGTGAGGGATCCTACGAGCAGTACTTC	CASRGEGSYEQYF
TRBV27	TRBJ2-6	TRBD1	-	TGTGCCAGCAGTTTATGGTTGCAGGGGGCCCCCTCTGGGGCCAACGTCCTGACTTTC	CASSLWLQGAPSGANVLTF